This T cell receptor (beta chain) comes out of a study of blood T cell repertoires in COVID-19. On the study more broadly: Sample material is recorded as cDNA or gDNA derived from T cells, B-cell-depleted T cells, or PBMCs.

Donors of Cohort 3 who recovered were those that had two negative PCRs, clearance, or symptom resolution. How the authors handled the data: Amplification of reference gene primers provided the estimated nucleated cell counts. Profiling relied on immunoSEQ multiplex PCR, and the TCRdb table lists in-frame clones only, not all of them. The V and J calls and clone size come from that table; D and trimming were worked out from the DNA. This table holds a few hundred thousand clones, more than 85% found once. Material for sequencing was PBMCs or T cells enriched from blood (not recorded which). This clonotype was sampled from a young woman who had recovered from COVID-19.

CDR3 in amino acids: CASSYLDTNQPQHF. The CDR3 DNA is TGTGCCAGCAGTTACCTGGACACCAATCAGCCCCAGCATTTT. The chain joins TRBV6-2 or TRBV6-3 to TRBJ1-5, with D tentatively TRBD1 (5 bases). V dropped 2 bases and J dropped 3 bases, with 8 bases sitting between them. The CDR3 contains 14 residues. Looked up from germline, CDR1 is MNHEY and CDR2 is SVGEGT.